This entry lists 19 T cell receptor beta chains sequenced from one sample in a study of beta chain features in type 1 diabetes (dated by TCRdb to 2016 to 2019). Library generation was performed with the immunoSEQ multiplex PCR assay. The entire isolated RNA was reverse transcribed using the High Capacity cDNA Reverse Transcription Kit, and thus expressed TCRB transcripts were sequenced. The table comes from immuneACCESS by way of TCRdb, which keeps in-frame sequences with V and J called. Part of the clones is missing from these tables; in studies checked, under half for an unresolved V gene and the rest for unknown reasons. Here the sample has 330,000 or so clones; 10% to 15% occur a single time. The ten top clones hold about 0.01% of the sample. What the authors observed across the whole study: A moderate but significant shortening of TCRB CDR3 length was observed in type 1 diabetes patients in all four CD4+ subsets.

These receptors are not linked to any known antigen. Sequencing was performed on naive CD4+ T cells from blood. The cell subset or site label for this specimen denotes: true naive CD4+ T cells. These receptors originate from a woman aged 18-29 years with type 1 diabetes.

The chain carries TRBV4-3 and TRBJ1-3, with D tentatively TRBD1 (5 bases). The CDR3 is made up of 15 amino acids. V lost 1 base, J lost 4 bases, and 11 bases lay in between. Germline-derived CDR1 and CDR2 are LGHNA and YSLEER. Here the CDR3 DNA reads TGCGCCAGCAGCCAAGGCGCAGGGCGGGGAAACACCATATATTTT. It specifies CASSQGAGRGNTIYF.

This rearrangement joins TRBV30 to TRBJ1-1, with D possibly matching TRBD1 (6 bases). Germline CDR1 is GTSNPN and CDR2 is SVGIG (reference sequence). Trimming left V 3 bases short and J 3 bases short, with 17 bases between. The CDR3 is 15 amino acids. The CDR3 loop reads CAWRRQDRLYTEAFF. The CDR3 DNA reads as TGTGCCTGGAGAAGACAGGACAGATTGTACACTGAAGCTTTCTTT.

This rearrangement joins TRBV18 to TRBJ2-5, with D maybe TRBD1 (5 bases). The CDR3 runs to 14 residues. Trimming left V 9 bases short and J 0 bases short, with 14 bases between. From germline, CDR1 is KGHSH and CDR2 LQKENI. The CDR3 DNA reads as TGTGCCAGTTCTCCCCAAGGGGACCAAGAGACCCAGTACTTC. It translates to CASSPQGDQETQYF.

The J gene is TRBJ2-6, the V gene TRBV28; maybe TRBD2 (5 bases). The length of the CDR3 is 14 residues. Trimming left V 6 bases short and J 1 base short, with 7 bases between. CDR1 is MDHEN and CDR2 is SYDVKM in the germline V gene. CDR3 in amino acids: CASRDSSGANVLTF. The CDR3 DNA reads TGTGCCAGCAGGGACTCTTCTGGGGCCAACGTCCTGACTTTC. The whole variable domain, remainder taken from reference TRBV28 and TRBJ2-6, is DVKVTQSSRYLVKRTGEKVFLECVQDMDHENMFWYRQDPGLGLRLIYFSYDVKMKEKGDIPEGYSVSREKKERFSLILESASTNQTSMYLCASRDSSGANVLTFGAGSRLTVL.

This rearrangement joins TRBV4-1 to TRBJ1-2; 8 positions match TRBD1. V was pared by 0 bases and J by 7 bases, with 1 base of the junction left unmatched. The CDR3 is 13 amino acids. Germline V CDR1 and CDR2: MGHRA, YSYEKL. The DNA of the CDR3 is TGCGCCAGCAGCCAAGAGACAGGGGCTGGCTACACCTTC. Residues: CASSQETGAGYTF.

V is TRBV11-2 and J is TRBJ2-7; 9 nucleotides align to TRBD1. The J segment lost 5 bases and the V segment lost 4 bases, leaving 9 bases of the junction unmatched. CDR1 SGHAT and CDR2 FQNNGV come from the germline V gene. The CDR3 contains 15 residues. The CDR3 nucleotides are TGTGCCAGCAGCTCTCCCGGGACAGGGAGCAACGAGCAGTACTTC. Translated: CASSSPGTGSNEQYF.

The chain links TRBV5-1 to TRBJ1-4; no definite D call. V shed 4 bases and J shed 6 bases, with 13 bases lying between them. This CDR3 is 14 amino acids long. CDR1 and CDR2 (germline): SGHRS, YFSETQ. For the CDR3, the DNA is TGCGCCAGCAGCGACCTAATCGGGGATGAAAAACTGTTTTTT. It is translated as CASSDLIGDEKLFF. Drawing the rest from reference TRBV5-1 and TRBJ1-4, the complete variable domain is KAGVTQTPRYLIKTRGQQVTLSCSPISGHRSVSWYQQTPGQGLQFLFEYFSETQRNKGNFPGRFSGRQFSNSRSEMNVSTLELGDSALYLCASSDLIGDEKLFFGSGTQLSVL.

This clone has a handful of counts. The chain joins TRBV5-4 to TRBJ1-2, with unresolved D. Between the trimmed V and J ends, which lost 2 bases and 4 bases, there was a span of 6 bases. CDR3 length equals 12 residues. Germline CDR1 reads SGHNT; CDR2 reads YYREEE (reference sequence). The CDR3 sequence is CASSLEVYGYTF. CDR3 coding DNA: TGTGCCAGCAGCTTAGAGGTCTATGGCTACACCTTC.

This chain connects TRBV10-3 to TRBJ2-6; TRBD1 is a possible D gene (5 bases). CDR1 ENHRY and CDR2 SYGVKD come from the germline V gene. The CDR3 is 14 residues long. Between the trimmed V and J ends, which lost 6 bases and 2 bases, there was a span of 8 bases. The CDR3 DNA reads as TGTGCCATCAGCAGGGTAGCTGGGGCCAACGTCCTGACTTTC. Translated: CAISRVAGANVLTF.

This chain joins TRBV30 and TRBJ2-7; D is unclear. Germline CDR1 is GTSNPN and CDR2 is SVGIG (reference sequence). The CDR3 runs to 14 residues. Trimming shortened V by 1 base and J by 6 bases, and 16 bases separated the two germline ends. The CDR3 nucleotides are TGTGCCTGGAGTGGAGTTGCGGTATCGGGCGAGCAGTACTTC. This codes for CAWSGVAVSGEQYF.

The chain has TRBV19 and TRBJ1-5; D ambiguous. Germline loops: CDR1 LNHDA, CDR2 SQIVND (reference sequence). V was clipped by 3 bases and J by 4 bases, with 13 bases between them. The length of the CDR3 is 15 residues. The CDR3: CASSIAFAENQPQHF. The CDR3 DNA sequence: TGTGCCAGTAGTATCGCGTTTGCCGAAAATCAGCCCCAGCATTTT.

In the case of this clone: Within the sample, other DNA sequences also encode this same CDR3. The chain combines TRBV5-1 with TRBJ2-1; D ambiguous. Germline CDR1 is SGHRS and CDR2 is YFSETQ. V was shortened by 2 bases and J by 0 bases, with 9 bases between the two germline ends. The CDR3 totals 15 residues. The CDR3 here is CASSFGGSSYNEQFF. For the CDR3, the DNA is TGCGCCAGCAGCTTCGGCGGATCCTCCTACAATGAGCAGTTCTTC.

This clone was observed a handful of times. The V gene is TRBV5-1, the J gene TRBJ2-1, with 14 bases identical to TRBD2. This CDR3 has 16 amino acids. Germline V CDR1 and CDR2: SGHRS, YFSETQ. The V segment lost 0 bases and the J segment 6 bases; nucleotides outside the gene matches: 2. The DNA for the CDR3 is TGCGCCAGCAGCTTGGAGGGACTAGCGGGAGTCAATGAGCAGTTCTTC. Residues: CASSLEGLAGVNEQFF.

The chain has TRBV5-6 and TRBJ2-5, with 9 positions matching TRBD1. After removal of 5 bases from V and 9 bases from J, the junction contained 8 bases not matched to a gene. The CDR3 loop spans 13 amino acids. The germline V gene has CDR1 SGHDT and CDR2 YYEEEE. The CDR3 loop is CASSVRDRVAQYF. CDR3 in DNA: TGTGCCAGCAGTGTCCGGGACAGGGTGGCCCAGTACTTC.

This clone was seen only a few times. The chain has TRBV4-2 and TRBJ2-2; TRBD2 is a possible D gene (7 bases). Germline lookup yields CDR1 LGHNA and CDR2 YNFKEQ. The V gene lost 3 bases and the J gene lost 2 bases, with 16 bases spanning the gap. The CDR3 covers 17 residues. DNA of the CDR3: TGTGCCAGCAGCCACCCCGGGGGGACACCTAACACCGGGGAGCTGTTTTTT. This codes for CASSHPGGTPNTGELFF.

The chain is built from TRBV6-1 and TRBJ2-5; 10 nucleotides line up with TRBD1. Germline V CDR1 and CDR2: MNHNS, SASEGT. V gave up 6 bases and J gave up 5 bases; unmatched junction bases: 6. CDR3 length equals 14 residues. In nucleotides, the CDR3 is TGTGCCAGCAGGGTCGGGACAGGGGATGAGACCCAGTACTTC. Its protein product is CASRVGTGDETQYF.

This clone showed up just a few times. The V call is TRBV28, the J call TRBJ2-7; the match to TRBD1 covers 10 bases. Losses at the gene ends were 5 bases for V and 5 bases for J; bases not matched to a gene: 6. Germline V CDR1 and CDR2: MDHEN, SYDVKM. The CDR3 consists of 14 residues. The DNA for the CDR3 is TGTGCCAGCAGTGGGGGACAGGGGCCTGACGAGCAGTACTTC. Protein sequence: CASSGGQGPDEQYF.

The chain recombines TRBV9 with TRBJ1-2; unclear D gene. CDR1 SGDLS and CDR2 YYNGEE come from the germline V gene. The CDR3 runs to 15 residues. V was clipped by 0 bases and J by 8 bases, with 17 bases between them. The CDR3 spells CASSVVGSLAGGYTF. The CDR3 nucleotides read TGTGCCAGCAGCGTAGTGGGCAGTTTGGCTGGAGGCTACACCTTC.

This clone was counted a few times. The chain employs TRBV7-6 and TRBJ2-2; the match to TRBD2 covers 8 bases. Germline assignment: CDR1 SGHVS and CDR2 FNYEAQ. The V and J ends lost 5 bases and 6 bases, in that order; junction bases with no gene match: 14. The CDR3 covers 17 residues. The CDR3 DNA follows: TGTGCCAGCAGCCCAGAGGTAGCGGGGCCTTTCTCCGGGGAGCTGTTTTTT. Amino acids: CASSPEVAGPFSGELFF.